These T cell receptor beta chains were read from a single sample in a study of blood T cell repertoires in COVID-19. Generated by immunoSEQ multiplex PCR, the TCRdb table keeps only in-frame clones and is missing some. Among around 330,000 clones, 89% were seen once, and the ten largest hold 5.2%. The specimen was PBMCs or T cells enriched from blood (not recorded which). The receptors shown here come from a man aged 60 to 75 who had recovered from COVID-19. Each CDR3 is given with its conserved first and last residue. The D gene is left open where the match is weak. Clone sizes are given selectively: once, few, many, or a class where the clone is expanded.

TRBV24-1,TRBD2,.,TRBJ2-3,CATGTSLNTDTQYF,TGTGCCACCGGGACTAGCTTAAACACAGATACGCAGTATTTT
TRBV19,.,.,TRBJ2-2,CASIPPGRTNTGELFF,TGTGCCAGTATCCCCCCGGGAAGAACGAACACCGGGGAGCTGTTTTTT
TRBV4-1,TRBD1,once,TRBJ1-6,CASSQEVGQGFSSPLHF,TGCGCCAGCAGCCAAGAAGTGGGACAGGGGTTTAGTTCACCCCTCCACTTT
TRBV6-2/TRBV6-3,.,.,TRBJ1-6,CASSLPGTARGSPLHF,TGTGCCAGCAGCCTGCCCGGGACGGCCAGGGGTTCACCCCTCCACTTT
TRBV7-2,.,.,TRBJ1-6,CASSLVENSPLHF,TGTGCCAGCAGCTTAGTTGAGAATTCACCCCTCCACTTT
TRBV28,.,few,TRBJ1-3,CASSPVQGSGNTIYF,TGTGCCAGCAGTCCCGTCCAGGGCTCTGGAAACACCATATATTTT
TRBV30,TRBD1,.,TRBJ2-2,CAWSDRTGWATGELFF,TGTGCCTGGAGTGACCGGACAGGTTGGGCCACCGGGGAGCTGTTTTTT
TRBV29-1,.,once,TRBJ2-6,CSALTLFSGANVLTF,TGCAGCGCCCTGACTCTTTTCTCTGGGGCCAACGTCCTGACTTTC
TRBV19,TRBD1,.,TRBJ1-2,CASSITLTGSGYTF,TGTGCCAGTAGTATTACCCTGACAGGGAGCGGCTACACCTTC
TRBV2,TRBD1,.,TRBJ2-1,CASSEMGQGRNEQFF,TGTGCCAGCAGTGAGATGGGACAGGGACGGAATGAGCAGTTCTTC
TRBV27,.,.,TRBJ2-3,CASSFDRLTDTQYF,TGTGCCAGCAGTTTTGACAGGCTCACAGATACGCAGTATTTT
TRBV2,TRBD1,.,TRBJ1-4,CASRRQGGVTNEKLFF,TGTGCCAGCAGACGACAGGGTGGGGTGACTAATGAAAAACTGTTTTTT
TRBV7-6,.,.,TRBJ1-1,CASSLDSNTEAFF,TGTGCCAGCAGCTTGGACAGCAACACTGAAGCTTTCTTT
TRBV6-5,TRBD1,.,TRBJ1-5,CASSRGTGNQPQHF,TGTGCCAGCAGCCGAGGGACAGGGAATCAGCCCCAGCATTTT
TRBV5-1,.,.,TRBJ1-1,CASSLVTHTEAFF,TGCGCCAGCAGCTTGGTAACTCACACTGAAGCTTTCTTT
TRBV9,TRBD1,.,TRBJ2-7,CASSARDRGIDEQYF,TGTGCCAGCAGCGCCAGGGACAGGGGTATAGACGAGCAGTACTTC
TRBV2,.,.,TRBJ1-2,CASSEVREGGYTF,TGTGCCAGCAGTGAAGTCAGGGAGGGCGGCTACACCTTC
TRBV2,TRBD1,.,TRBJ2-7,CASSGRGTGYEQYF,TGTGCCAGCAGTGGTCGGGGGACAGGCTACGAGCAGTACTTC
TRBV20-1,.,once,TRBJ2-3,CSASRDFTDTQYF,TGCAGTGCTAGTCGGGATTTCACAGATACGCAGTATTTT
TRBV29-1,.,.,TRBJ1-4,CSVGRGVNEKLFF,TGCAGCGTCGGACGGGGGGTGAATGAAAAACTGTTTTTT
TRBV3-1/TRBV3-2,TRBD2,.,TRBJ2-7,CASSQVSGVEQYF,TGTGCCAGCAGCCAAGTTAGCGGGGTCGAGCAGTACTTC
TRBV3-1/TRBV3-2,TRBD1,.,TRBJ1-4,CASSGGDEKLFF,TGTGCCAGCTCAGGGGGCGATGAAAAACTGTTTTTT
TRBV30,TRBD2,.,TRBJ2-1,CAWTLGTSGYNEQFF,TGTGCCTGGACCCTCGGAACTAGCGGCTACAATGAGCAGTTCTTC
TRBV5-4,.,.,TRBJ1-1,CASSLNRAGTEAFF,TGTGCCAGCAGCTTGAACAGGGCAGGCACTGAAGCTTTCTTT
TRBV24-1,.,.,TRBJ2-1,CATSDRTIRGHEQFF,TGTGCCACCAGTGATCGGACTATAAGGGGCCATGAGCAGTTCTTC
TRBV28,.,.,TRBJ1-2,CASSTGYYGYTF,TGTGCCAGCAGCACAGGTTACTATGGCTACACCTTC
TRBV7-2,.,.,TRBJ1-3,CASSSQGSGNTIYF,TGTGCCAGCAGCTCACAGGGCTCTGGAAACACCATATATTTT
TRBV19,.,.,TRBJ2-1,CASSPTGGSYNEQFF,TGTGCCAGTAGTCCCACCGGAGGGTCCTACAATGAGCAGTTCTTC
TRBV5-1,TRBD1,.,TRBJ2-3,CASSFRSSGQGATDTQYF,TGCGCCAGCAGCTTTAGATCCTCGGGACAGGGGGCCACAGATACGCAGTATTTT
TRBV6-1,.,.,TRBJ1-1,CASSETENTEAFF,TGTGCCAGCAGTGAGACAGAGAACACTGAAGCTTTCTTT
TRBV7-2,TRBD2,.,TRBJ2-5,CASRPTSGRYQETQYF,TGTGCCAGCAGACCAACTAGCGGGAGGTACCAAGAGACCCAGTACTTC
TRBV29-1,.,.,TRBJ2-1,CSVVGLGSYNEQFF,TGCAGCGTTGTCGGTCTAGGATCCTACAATGAGCAGTTCTTC
TRBV27,.,.,TRBJ1-1,CASSRLPHTEAFF,TGTGCCAGCAGTCGACTACCCCACACTGAAGCTTTCTTT